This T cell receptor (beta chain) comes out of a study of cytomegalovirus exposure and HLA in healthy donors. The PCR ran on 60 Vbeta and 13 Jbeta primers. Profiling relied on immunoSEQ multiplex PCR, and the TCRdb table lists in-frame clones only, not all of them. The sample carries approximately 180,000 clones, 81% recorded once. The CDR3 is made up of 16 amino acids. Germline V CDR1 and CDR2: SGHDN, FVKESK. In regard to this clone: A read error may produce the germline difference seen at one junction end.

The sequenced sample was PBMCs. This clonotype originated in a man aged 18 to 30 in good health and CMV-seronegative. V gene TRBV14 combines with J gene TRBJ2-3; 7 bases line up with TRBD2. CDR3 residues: CASSQDPGGSTYTQYF. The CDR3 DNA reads TGTGCCAGCAGCCAAGATCCGGGGGGAAGCACATATACGCAGTATTTT.